This T cell receptor (beta chain) was captured by sequencing in a study of monozygotic twins with inflammatory bowel disease. Each CDR3 protein gets one entry in TCRdb, which reprocessed the 5' RACE reads and gives no DNA. This table holds approximately 100,000 distinct CDR3 sequences. The CDR3 covers 15 residues. Worth noting for this clonotype: Its antigen is not known.

Broader study findings: A reduction in TCRbeta diversity (inverse Simpson) was seen in IBD patients relative to healthy co-twins.

The sequencing sample was made of blood. This chain connects TRBV12-3 or TRBV12-4 to TRBJ2-5; TCRdb returns TRBD2, unconfirmable since there is no DNA. The TCR originated in a human donor with ulcerative colitis or Crohn's disease, or a healthy co-twin of an affected twin (not recorded which). This CDR3 is CASSQPGLQQETQYF.